These 15 T cell receptor beta chains were all obtained from the same sample, sequenced in a study of blood T cell repertoires in COVID-19. Here immunoSEQ multiplex PCR was the method, and the copy in TCRdb shows in-frame clones only, minus some. The repertoire consists of fewer than 250,000 clones, with approximately 91% occurring once and the leading ten covering 5.5% to 6.5%. Sequenced input: peripheral blood. The receptor set was obtained from a man aged 55 to 70 who had recovered from COVID-19.

The chain recombines TRBV7-2 with TRBJ2-1; 12 nucleotides match TRBD1. This CDR3 region has 17 residues. Germline values: CDR1 SGHTA, CDR2 FQGNSA. J gave up 7 bases and V 2 bases, and 9 bases lay outside the gene matches. The CDR3 sequence is CASSLRGTGGLMNEQFF. The DNA for the CDR3 is TGTGCCAGCAGCTTAAGGGGGACAGGGGGCCTAATGAATGAGCAGTTCTTC.

CDR3 DNA sequence: TGTGCCAGCAGCGAGGGGGCGTATTACGAGCAGTACTTC. Protein product: CASSEGAYYEQYF. The gene calls are TRBV6-2 or TRBV6-3 and TRBJ2-7; TRBD1 agrees at 7 bases. Germline loops: CDR1 MNHEY, CDR2 SVGEGT. The CDR3 length is 13 residues. Trimming removed 6 bases from V and 4 bases from J; junction bases left unmatched: 6.

The J gene is TRBJ1-5, the V gene TRBV18; D is uncertain. The CDR3 has 14 amino acids. Germline lookup yields CDR1 KGHSH and CDR2 LQKENI. V was pared by 3 bases and J by 5 bases, with 11 bases between. Here the CDR3 reads CASSPLSGDQPQHF. The CDR3 DNA follows: TGTGCCAGCTCACCCCTATCGGGAGATCAGCCCCAGCATTTT. The full variable domain, completed using reference TRBV18 and TRBJ1-5, is NAGVMQNPRHLVRRRGQEARLRCSPMKGHSHVYWYRQLPEEGLKFMVYLQKENIIDESGMPKERFSAEFPKEGPSILRIQQVVRGDSAAYFCASSPLSGDQPQHFGDGTRLSIL.

To note about this clone: The sample has other DNA sequences that encode this CDR3 too. In DNA form, the CDR3 reads TGTGCCAGTAGTATCGCTAGCGGCTCCTACGAGCAGTACTTC. Its protein product is CASSIASGSYEQYF. The rearrangement links TRBV19 to TRBJ2-7; 7 bases agree with TRBD2. The germline CDR1 and CDR2 sequences are LNHDA and SQIVND (reference sequence). V lost 3 bases to trimming and J lost 0 bases; unmatched junction nucleotides: 2. The CDR3 loop spans 14 amino acids.

The rearrangement joins TRBV18 to TRBJ2-7; 8 bases are a match to TRBD1. V dropped 4 bases and J dropped 3; count of bases not matched to a gene: 2. The CDR3 consists of 13 residues. CDR1 and CDR2 from the germline V gene are KGHSH and LQKENI. The CDR3, as DNA: TGTGCCAGCTCACTTGGACAGGGCTACGAGCAGTACTTC. Translation: CASSLGQGYEQYF.

This clone was found once. The rearrangement links TRBV7-9 to TRBJ1-3; D unclear. This CDR3 is 14 amino acids long. The germline V and J ends were trimmed by 2 bases and 0 bases, with 5 bases remaining between them. CDR1 and CDR2 from the germline V gene are SEHNR and FQNEAQ (reference sequence). In DNA form, the CDR3 reads TGTGCCAGCAGCTTATCGGGCTCTGGAAACACCATATATTTT. Its translation: CASSLSGSGNTIYF.

The chain links TRBV7-2 to TRBJ2-2; D perhaps matches TRBD1 (5 bases). The CDR3 has 15 amino acids. V was pared by 5 bases and J by 7 bases, with 17 bases between. The germline V gene encodes CDR1 SGHTA and CDR2 FQGNSA. The CDR3 protein is CASSPRVGQGGELFF. CDR3 nucleotides: TGTGCCAGCAGCCCCCGCGTTGGGCAGGGCGGGGAGCTGTTTTTT.

V and J are TRBV28 and TRBJ1-5; 8 bases align to TRBD1. The germline CDR1 and CDR2 sequences are MDHEN and SYDVKM. The CDR3 is 15 amino acids. Unmatched junction bases numbered 10, after V lost 5 bases and J lost 7 bases. CDR3 nucleotides: TGTGCCAGCAGTCGAACCCAGGGGGCACAGCAGCCCCAGCATTTT. Amino acids: CASSRTQGAQQPQHF.

The V call is TRBV21-1, the J call TRBJ2-5; the table's D call TRBD1 went unverified against the DNA. TRBV21-1 is annotated as a pseudogene. The CDR3 contains 12 residues. The CDR3 region has the DNA TGTGCTTTATGGGGGCCGGGAGAGACCCAGTACTTC. Its protein product is CALWGPGETQYF.

The chain combines TRBV5-8 with TRBJ1-5; 8 bases line up with TRBD1. V trimming: 0 bases; J trimming: 4 bases; junction bases outside the gene matches: 6. The V gene's germline CDR1 is SGHTS and CDR2 YDEGEE. The CDR3 extends over 16 amino acids. CDR3 in DNA: TGTGCCAGCAGCTTGGGGACAGGGATTGGGAATCAGCCCCAGCATTTT. It codes for CASSLGTGIGNQPQHF.

The CDR3 here is CASRFGQGGEQYF. The CDR3 DNA reads as TGTGCCAGCCGTTTCGGACAGGGTGGCGAGCAGTACTTC. The chain uses TRBV2 and TRBJ2-7; TRBD1 matches at 8 bases. Trimming removed 8 bases from V and 6 bases from J; junction bases left unmatched: 9. The length of the CDR3 is 13 residues. The germline V gene encodes CDR1 SNHLY and CDR2 FYNNEI.

The chain links TRBV7-2 to TRBJ1-2; D may be TRBD1 (6 bases). Looked up from germline, CDR1 is SGHTA and CDR2 is FQGNSA. The CDR3 runs to 15 residues. V was pared by 1 base and J by 4 bases, with 13 bases between. CDR3 nucleotide sequence: TGTGCCAGCAGCTTAGAAAAGGGGGGGAGCTATGGCTACACCTTC. Translation: CASSLEKGGSYGYTF.

Only a few counts were recorded for this clone. The J gene is TRBJ1-1, the V gene TRBV11-2; D gene unclear. V was shortened by 0 bases and J by 13 bases, with 12 bases between the two germline ends. Germline-derived CDR1 and CDR2 are SGHAT and FQNNGV. The CDR3 runs 12 residues. The CDR3: CASSLDLSHGFF. The CDR3 DNA sequence: TGTGCCAGCAGCTTAGATTTAAGTCACGGTTTCTTT.

The table lists this clone with a count of one. The J gene is TRBJ2-7, the V gene TRBV11-2; unclear D gene. There are 13 residues in the CDR3. The germline V and J ends were trimmed by 3 bases and 6 bases, with 12 bases remaining between them. Germline V lookup: CDR1 SGHAT, CDR2 FQNNGV. In nucleotides, the CDR3 is TGTGCCAGCAGCTTTGGTAGAGCCGGCGAGCAGTACTTC. Encoded protein: CASSFGRAGEQYF.

This clone was picked up one time. The chain joins TRBV5-5 to TRBJ2-1; D is perhaps TRBD2 (5 bases). V was cut by 1 base and J by 4 bases, with 12 bases left in between. The CDR3 runs to 15 residues. In germline, CDR1 is SGHKS, CDR2 YYEKEE (reference sequence). CDR3 protein: CASSLLLGEYNEQFF. CDR3 DNA: TGTGCCAGCAGCTTGTTACTCGGGGAGTACAATGAGCAGTTCTTC.